The TCR beta chain described here comes from a study of T-cell reconstitution after alpha-beta-depleted transplantation in children. CDR3 length: 13 residues. Germline V lookup: CDR1 SNHLY, CDR2 FYNNEI. The germline V and J ends were trimmed by 3 bases and 7 bases, with 9 bases remaining between them. Unique molecular identifiers were used to barcode this TCRbeta library. TCRdb used MiXCR to reprocess the PCR reads, holding one entry per CDR3 protein. This table has about 400,000 distinct CDR3 sequences, approximately 20% appearing once. The chain joins TRBV2 to TRBJ2-2; D is unclear. This TCR came from a human donor who donated a stem cell graft to a child with acute myeloid leukemia. The starting material was PBMCs from the stem cell graft donor, obtained from the stem cell graft. CDR3 in DNA: TGTGCCAGCAGTGAGAGTATTGGCGGGGAGCTGTTTTTT. Translating gives CASSESIGGELFF.